This T cell receptor (beta chain) is from a study of CD8 T cells in ankylosing spondylitis. Overall study results and limits: The disease-linked clones had a CD8+ phenotype and low blood frequencies. Past studies reported some motif variants in reactive arthritis synovial fluid and blood. Made up of about eight highly homologous variants, a TCR beta motif appeared characteristic of ankylosing spondylitis blood.

The CDR3 loop spans 13 amino acids. V gave up 7 bases and J gave up 5 bases, with 11 bases separating them. Germline-derived CDR1 and CDR2 are ENHRY and SYGVKD. MiXCR was run by TCRdb on the 5' RACE reads, yielding one entry per CDR3 protein. The table records 250,000 to 350,000 distinct CDR3 sequences, roughly 20% of them present only once. In this sample, this clonotype turned up a few times. Its antigen is currently unknown. Sequenced sample: blood, either unsorted or a sorted T cell fraction (not recorded which). The chain carries TRBV10-3 and TRBJ2-2, with no clear D. This receptor was taken from a male donor with ankylosing spondylitis or in good health (not recorded which). The CDR3 loop reads CAIKTRETGELFF. The CDR3 nucleotides are TGTGCCATCAAGACTCGAGAGACCGGGGAGCTGTTTTTT.